This T cell receptor (beta chain) stems from a study of blood T cells in healthy people across ages. General observations from the study: A strong correlation between TCR beta diversity and naive T cell percentage was seen.

Only a few counts were recorded for this clonotype. The antigen remains unidentified. V shed 0 bases and J shed 2 bases, with 16 bases lying between them. Germline V gene lookup returns CDR1 LGHNA and CDR2 YSLEER. There are 17 residues in the CDR3. Through a sample-barcoded 5' primer and a J-beta primer mix, a second PCR was run for roughly 7 to 12 cycles. TCRdb itself ran the 5' RACE reads through MiXCR, one entry per CDR3 protein. The sample consists of around 990,000 distinct CDR3 sequences, around two fifths of them appearing once. The clonotype was recovered from a young man in good health. Sequencing was done on a sample of blood. This chain joins TRBV4-3 and TRBJ1-2, with D maybe TRBD1 (5 bases). CDR3 in amino acids: CASSQENGASINYGYTF. CDR3 bases: TGCGCCAGCAGCCAAGAGAACGGGGCCTCGATCAACTATGGCTACACCTTC.